This TCR beta chain derives from a study of CD8 T cells in ankylosing spondylitis. Comment on this clonotype: The antigen is undetermined.

Making the TCR beta libraries involved quantitative 5'-RACE with molecular barcodes. TCRdb used MiXCR to reprocess the 5' RACE reads, holding one entry per CDR3 protein. The sample yields over 600,000 distinct CDR3 sequences, roughly 20% seen once. The CDR3 totals 16 residues. Germline CDR1 is MGHRA and CDR2 is YSYEKL. Trimming at V came to 4 bases and at J to 3 bases, leaving 9 bases not matched to a gene. Study-level findings and limits: Past studies reported some motif variants in reactive arthritis synovial fluid and blood. Disease-linked clones, CD8+, were relatively rare in peripheral blood. There was a TCR beta motif, made of fewer than 10 highly homologous variants, that appeared characteristic of ankylosing spondylitis blood. Matched ankylosing spondylitis synovial fluid reportedly showed significant enrichment of disease-linked clones.

The receptor's source is a male donor with ankylosing spondylitis. V gene TRBV4-1 combines with J gene TRBJ2-7; 10 positions agree with TRBD2. Sample: blood, either unsorted or a sorted T cell fraction (not recorded which). CDR3 in DNA: TGCGCCAGCAGCCCCCAAGCTAGCGGGAGTTACTACGAGCAGTACTTC. Amino acids: CASSPQASGSYYEQYF.